A selection of T cell receptor beta chains follows, all from one sample in a study of blood T cell repertoires in COVID-19. The method was immunoSEQ multiplex PCR; TCRdb's version includes in-frame clones alone and lacks a portion of them. The repertoire consists of hundreds of thousands of clones, with about 85% occurring once and the leading ten covering 15% to 20%. Sample: peripheral blood. The receptors here all came from a woman older than 75 with active or convalescent COVID-19. Each CDR3 is given with its conserved first and last residue. Each record gives: D gene, V gene, J gene, clone size, CDR3 protein, CDR3 DNA. D genes are given only for firm matches. Not every row has a clone size; where given, it reads once, few, many or a size class.

d_call: TRBD1; v_call: TRBV11-1; j_call: TRBJ1-1; clone_size: -; cdr3_aa: CASSSTSGQGKAFF; cdr3_nt: TGTGCCAGCAGCTCAACCTCCGGACAGGGAAAAGCTTTCTTT
d_call: -; v_call: TRBV14; j_call: TRBJ1-3; clone_size: -; cdr3_aa: CASSQGLAGSGNTIYF; cdr3_nt: TGTGCCAGCAGCCAAGGGTTGGCAGGCTCTGGAAACACCATATATTTT
d_call: TRBD1; v_call: TRBV5-8; j_call: TRBJ1-2; clone_size: -; cdr3_aa: CASSLALPWTGREYGYTF; cdr3_nt: TGTGCCAGCAGCTTGGCCCTCCCATGGACAGGGAGGGAATATGGCTACACCTTC
d_call: -; v_call: TRBV5-1; j_call: TRBJ2-3; clone_size: few; cdr3_aa: CASSLELTLTDTQYF; cdr3_nt: TGCGCCAGCAGCTTGGAACTAACTCTCACAGATACGCAGTATTTT
d_call: TRBD1; v_call: TRBV2; j_call: TRBJ1-2; clone_size: -; cdr3_aa: CASSPQGARGSGYTF; cdr3_nt: TGTGCCAGCAGTCCACAGGGGGCACGGGGGTCTGGCTACACCTTC
d_call: -; v_call: TRBV7-9; j_call: TRBJ1-4; clone_size: once; cdr3_aa: CASSFDRLNEKLFF; cdr3_nt: TGTGCCAGCAGCTTCGACAGGTTAAATGAAAAACTGTTTTTT
d_call: -; v_call: TRBV4-2; j_call: TRBJ1-2; clone_size: -; cdr3_aa: CASGQSDRGIRYTF; cdr3_nt: TGTGCCAGCGGCCAGTCGGACAGAGGTATTAGGTACACCTTC
d_call: -; v_call: TRBV7-2; j_call: TRBJ1-2; clone_size: -; cdr3_aa: CASSPQGAHGYTF; cdr3_nt: TGTGCCAGCAGCCCCCAAGGGGCCCATGGCTACACCTTC
d_call: -; v_call: TRBV5-1; j_call: TRBJ2-7; clone_size: once; cdr3_aa: CASSPAQGQYF; cdr3_nt: TGCGCCAGCAGCCCAGCCCAGGGGCAGTACTTC
d_call: TRBD2; v_call: TRBV6-5; j_call: TRBJ2-3; clone_size: -; cdr3_aa: CASSYPLRESDTQYF; cdr3_nt: TGTGCCAGCAGTTACCCACTGCGGGAGTCAGATACGCAGTATTTT
d_call: TRBD2; v_call: TRBV6-5; j_call: TRBJ2-7; clone_size: -; cdr3_aa: CASSYSSSGELEQYF; cdr3_nt: TGTGCCAGCAGTTACTCTTCTAGCGGGGAGCTCGAGCAGTACTTC
d_call: TRBD2; v_call: TRBV7-2; j_call: TRBJ2-5; clone_size: -; cdr3_aa: CASSPIGVAGGRETQYF; cdr3_nt: TGTGCCAGCAGCCCGATAGGGGTTGCGGGGGGAAGGGAGACCCAGTACTTC
d_call: -; v_call: TRBV19; j_call: TRBJ2-2; clone_size: -; cdr3_aa: CASSIVTAGARELFF; cdr3_nt: TGTGCCAGTAGTATAGTGACGGCAGGGGCTCGGGAGCTGTTTTTT
d_call: -; v_call: TRBV19; j_call: TRBJ1-3; clone_size: -; cdr3_aa: CASRTPQSSGNTIYF; cdr3_nt: TGTGCCAGTAGAACCCCGCAGTCCTCTGGAAACACCATATATTTT
d_call: TRBD1; v_call: TRBV2; j_call: TRBJ2-7; clone_size: -; cdr3_aa: CASRGQGPYEQYF; cdr3_nt: TGTGCCAGCAGAGGACAGGGACCCTACGAGCAGTACTTC
d_call: -; v_call: TRBV7-2; j_call: TRBJ2-1; clone_size: few; cdr3_aa: CASSLSQGGEQFF; cdr3_nt: TGTGCCAGCAGCTTAAGCCAGGGAGGTGAGCAGTTCTTC
d_call: TRBD1; v_call: TRBV11-1; j_call: TRBJ2-1; clone_size: -; cdr3_aa: CASSYMTGSQFF; cdr3_nt: TGTGCCAGCAGTTACATGACAGGGAGCCAGTTCTTC
d_call: TRBD2; v_call: TRBV18; j_call: TRBJ2-1; clone_size: -; cdr3_aa: CASSPSTGGYNEQFF; cdr3_nt: TGTGCCAGCTCACCCTCCACGGGAGGTTACAATGAGCAGTTCTTC
d_call: TRBD2; v_call: TRBV7-3; j_call: TRBJ2-2; clone_size: -; cdr3_aa: CASSPRLARGGELFF; cdr3_nt: TGTGCCAGCAGCCCAAGACTAGCCCGGGGCGGGGAGCTGTTTTTT
d_call: TRBD1; v_call: TRBV7-3; j_call: TRBJ1-2; clone_size: -; cdr3_aa: CASSLTGQGTRYGYTF; cdr3_nt: TGTGCCAGCAGCTTAACCGGACAGGGGACGCGCTATGGCTACACCTTC
d_call: -; v_call: TRBV19; j_call: TRBJ2-5; clone_size: -; cdr3_aa: CASSIFRGLGAGETQYF; cdr3_nt: TGTGCCAGTAGTATCTTCAGAGGCCTAGGGGCAGGAGAGACCCAGTACTTC
d_call: TRBD2; v_call: TRBV7-2; j_call: TRBJ2-3; clone_size: few; cdr3_aa: CASSERGLAGSTDTQYF; cdr3_nt: TGTGCCAGCAGCGAAAGGGGGCTAGCGGGAAGCACAGATACGCAGTATTTT
d_call: -; v_call: TRBV28; j_call: TRBJ1-2; clone_size: -; cdr3_aa: CASSLVGLGYTF; cdr3_nt: TGTGCCAGCAGTTTAGTTGGCCTTGGCTACACCTTC
d_call: TRBD1; v_call: TRBV13; j_call: TRBJ1-6; clone_size: once; cdr3_aa: CASSVGQGASSPLHF; cdr3_nt: TGTGCCAGCAGCGTGGGACAGGGGGCGAGTTCACCCCTCCACTTT